Sequencing of this T cell receptor beta chain was carried out in a study of immune evolution from preneoplasia to lung adenocarcinoma (dated by TCRdb to the early 2020s). For the study in its entirety: No AAH lesions showed HLA loss of heterozygosity, compared with 6% to 7.5% of AIS, roughly 15% of MIA and 30% to 40% of ADC lesions. Immune contexture across lung adenocarcinoma precursors and invasive adenocarcinoma was profiled using immune gene expression, TCR sequencing and multiplex immunofluorescence. Resected precursor lesions (AAH, AIS, MIA) and invasive adenocarcinomas were each compared against paired morphologically normal lung tissue. Sample size was determined by specimen availability and not by a prior power calculation. Whole exome sequencing and methylation data from the same cohort of nodules were integrated with the immune data. The overall cohort comprised roughly 52 patients with pulmonary nodules who underwent surgical resection. The TCR sequencing data were obtained from a few dozen patients. According to the study, 105 samples were used for TCR sequencing. POLYSOLVER was used to infer class I HLA alleles from exome data, and LOHHLA was used to detect allele-specific HLA loss.

The study at large found these results: Normal lung had the highest top T cell clone frequencies, which appeared to decline progressively from AAH through AIS, MIA and invasive adenocarcinoma. Clonality was highest in normal lung, while later-stage lesions appeared to have lower clonality but higher T cell density and diversity. The findings reflected association rather than direct causation, and larger cohorts with long-term follow-up and longitudinal biopsies were considered necessary. Compared with EGFR-mutant or double wild-type lesions, KRAS-mutant nodules had the highest T cell clonality. Because all patients were from Japan and China, applicability to Western populations was uncertain.

Turning to this clone: There is no known antigen for this receptor. Base-call qualities are not available, and no considerably larger clone is one nucleotide away.

Patients underwent resection in Japan or China between about 2014 and 2017. Two lung cancer pathologists independently confirmed the histologic diagnosis of each case on H&E slides. Premalignant or tumor cells were enriched for nucleic acid extraction by macro-dissection performed after pathologic assessment. FFPE tissue was used for DNA isolation with the AllPrep DNA/RNA FFPE Kit. Using the immunoSEQ hsTCRbeta Kit, TCR beta CDR3 regions were sequenced from DNA. Processing in the source paper ran as follows. The ImmunoSEQ Analyzer was used to analyse the TCR sequencing data. T cell clonality was defined as 1 minus Pielou's evenness computed on productive rearrangements. To measure T cell diversity, the inverse Simpson index was applied to productive templates. T cell density was defined as TCR beta template counts normalized to usable DNA, with usable DNA estimated by amplification and sequencing of housekeeping genes. Two-sided Kruskal-Wallis tests were used to compare TCR metrics between histologic stages. TCRdb stores this immuneACCESS table with in-frame sequences only. Part of the clones is absent; in the studies checked, under half of the shortfall reflects unresolved V genes, and no reason is known for the rest. The V and J calls and clone size were taken over from that table, and D and trimming were inferred from the DNA. Recorded for this sample are approximately 9,300 clones; 79% of them occurred a single time. Jointly, the top ten make up 9% to 10% of the sample.

This clonotype was obtained from an older donor with lung adenocarcinoma. What was sequenced was FFPE minimally invasive lung adenocarcinoma tissue. Read against the paper, the sample's cell subset or site label means: micro-invasive lung adenocarcinoma (MIA).

Here is the DNA: TGCGCCAGCAGCCAAGTAGGACAGCCCCAGCATTTT. The translation is CASSQVGQPQHF. The sequence joins TRBV4-1 to TRBJ1-5; too little of a D gene remains to name it. Trimming costs V 1 base and J 7 bases, and their ends lie 5 bases apart. Inclusive of the bounding cysteine and phenylalanine, the CDR3 is 12 residues long. Only the CDR3 region is kept as DNA, spanning 36 bases read in frame from base 1. CDR1 is given as MGHRA and CDR2 as YSYEKL, both from the germline V gene.